In this sample, the clone carrying this T cell receptor (beta chain) turned up many times. Its antigen is as yet unknown. V trimming: 5 bases; J trimming: 8 bases; junction bases outside the gene matches: 7. Germline CDR1 and CDR2: MNHNS and SASEGT. The CDR3 is 15 residues long. Individuals with ophthalmopathy presented a Clinical Activity Score of at least 3, a NOSPECS grade of at least 4 and a duration under 3 months. These data belong to a study of T cells in Graves' hyperthyroidism and ophthalmopathy. Study conclusions and caveats: Ophthalmopathy was model-predicted a median approximately six months pre-onset.

The source material, RNA transcripts, was used to amplify TCR beta CDR3 regions. A first-round RT-PCR of the TCR CDR3 used the HTBI primer set. TCRdb re-called the multiplex PCR reads through MiXCR, storing one row per CDR3 protein. The sample has some 500,000 distinct CDR3 sequences; around 22% are singletons. The source of this sequence is a woman in her thirties with Graves' ophthalmopathy. Material for sequencing was blood. The chain combines TRBV6-1 with TRBJ1-6; 9 nucleotides align to TRBD1. This chain's CDR3 is CASSRTTGGDSPLHF. The DNA of the CDR3 is TGTGCCAGCAGTAGAACGACAGGGGGAGATTCACCCCTCCACTTT.